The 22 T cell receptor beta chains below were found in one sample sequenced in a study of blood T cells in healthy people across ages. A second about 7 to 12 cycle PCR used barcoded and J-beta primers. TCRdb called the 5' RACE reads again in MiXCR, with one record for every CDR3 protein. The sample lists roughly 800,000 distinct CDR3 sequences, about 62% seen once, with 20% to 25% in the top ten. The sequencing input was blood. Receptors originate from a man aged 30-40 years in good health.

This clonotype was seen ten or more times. The CDR3 is CASSIGVIYEQYF. DNA of the CDR3: TGTGCCAGCAGCATTGGGGTGATCTACGAGCAGTACTTC. V is TRBV5-6 and J is TRBJ2-7; the D is unclear. V dropped 4 bases and J dropped 3 bases, with 11 bases sitting between them. CDR1 SGHDT and CDR2 YYEEEE come from the germline V gene. The CDR3 consists of 13 residues.

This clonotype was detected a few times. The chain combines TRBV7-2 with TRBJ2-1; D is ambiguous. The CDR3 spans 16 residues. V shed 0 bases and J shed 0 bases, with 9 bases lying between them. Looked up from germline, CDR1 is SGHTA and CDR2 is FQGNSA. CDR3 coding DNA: TGTGCCAGCAGCTTAGCTCTGTCCAGCTCCTACAATGAGCAGTTCTTC. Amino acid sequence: CASSLALSSSYNEQFF.

The CDR3 nucleotides are TGTGCCAGGGGGACTAGCGGGGCCCAAGAGACCCAGTACTTC. Its translation is CARGTSGAQETQYF. This chain connects TRBV2 to TRBJ2-5; 13 bases agree with TRBD2. Looked up from germline, CDR1 is SNHLY and CDR2 is FYNNEI. The junction had 2 bases not matched to a gene; V was cut back by 9 bases and J by 1 base. CDR3 length equals 14 residues.

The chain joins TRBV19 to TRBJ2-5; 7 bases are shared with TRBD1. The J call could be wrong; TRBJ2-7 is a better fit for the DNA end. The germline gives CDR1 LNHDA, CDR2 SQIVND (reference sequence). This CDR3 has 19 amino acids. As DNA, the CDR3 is TGTGCCAGTAGTTCAAACTACCGGGACAGTTCGCAGTCTGGGTACGAGCAGTACTTC. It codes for CASSSNYRDSSQSGYEQYF.

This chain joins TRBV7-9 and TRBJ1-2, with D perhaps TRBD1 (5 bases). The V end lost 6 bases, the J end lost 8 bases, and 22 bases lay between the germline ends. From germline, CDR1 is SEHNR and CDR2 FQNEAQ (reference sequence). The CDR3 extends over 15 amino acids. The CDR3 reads CASSGAGLIRGGYTF. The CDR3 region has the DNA TGTGCCAGCAGTGGAGCAGGCCTAATCCGGGGGGGCTACACCTTC.

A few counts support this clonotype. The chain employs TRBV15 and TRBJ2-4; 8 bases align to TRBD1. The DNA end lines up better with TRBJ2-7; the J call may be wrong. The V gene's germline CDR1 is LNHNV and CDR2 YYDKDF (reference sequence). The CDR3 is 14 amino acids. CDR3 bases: TGTGCCACCAGCACCGGGACAGGTCCCTACGAGCAGTACTTC. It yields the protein CATSTGTGPYEQYF.

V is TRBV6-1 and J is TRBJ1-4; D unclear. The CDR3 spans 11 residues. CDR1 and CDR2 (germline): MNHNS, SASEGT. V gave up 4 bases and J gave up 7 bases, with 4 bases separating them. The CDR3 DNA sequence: TGTGCCAGCAGTGCGTTTGAAAAACTGTTTTTT. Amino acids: CASSAFEKLFF.

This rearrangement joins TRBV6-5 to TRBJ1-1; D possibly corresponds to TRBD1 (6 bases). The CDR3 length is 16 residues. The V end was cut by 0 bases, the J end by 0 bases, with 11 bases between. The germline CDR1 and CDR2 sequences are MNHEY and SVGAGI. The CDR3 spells CASSYSGQSMNTEAFF. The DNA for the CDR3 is TGTGCCAGCAGTTACTCTGGACAGAGCATGAACACTGAAGCTTTCTTT.

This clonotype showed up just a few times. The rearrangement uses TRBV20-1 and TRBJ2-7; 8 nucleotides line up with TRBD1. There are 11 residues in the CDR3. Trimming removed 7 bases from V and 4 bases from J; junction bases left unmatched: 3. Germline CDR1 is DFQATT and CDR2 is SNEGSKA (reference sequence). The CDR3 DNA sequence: TGCAGTGTGGGGACAGGTTACGAGCAGTACTTC. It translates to CSVGTGYEQYF.

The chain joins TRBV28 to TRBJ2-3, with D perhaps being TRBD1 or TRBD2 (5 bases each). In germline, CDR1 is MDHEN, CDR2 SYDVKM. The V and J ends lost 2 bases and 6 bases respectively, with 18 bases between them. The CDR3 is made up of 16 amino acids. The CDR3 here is CASSLGASSFPDTQYF. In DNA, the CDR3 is TGTGCCAGCAGTTTAGGGGCTAGCTCTTTCCCCGATACGCAGTATTTT.

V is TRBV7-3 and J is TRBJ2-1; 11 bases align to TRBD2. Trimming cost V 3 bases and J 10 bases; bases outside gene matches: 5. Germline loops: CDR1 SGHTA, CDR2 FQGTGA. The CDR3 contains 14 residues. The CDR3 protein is CASSFSGRAGEQFF. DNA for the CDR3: TGTGCCAGCAGCTTTAGCGGGAGGGCCGGGGAGCAGTTCTTC.

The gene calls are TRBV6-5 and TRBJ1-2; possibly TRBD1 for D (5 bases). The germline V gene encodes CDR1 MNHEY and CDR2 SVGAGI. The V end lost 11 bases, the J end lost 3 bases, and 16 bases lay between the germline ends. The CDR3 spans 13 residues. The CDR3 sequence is CAAGGQGHYGYTF. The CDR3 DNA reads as TGTGCCGCCGGCGGGCAGGGCCACTATGGCTACACCTTC.

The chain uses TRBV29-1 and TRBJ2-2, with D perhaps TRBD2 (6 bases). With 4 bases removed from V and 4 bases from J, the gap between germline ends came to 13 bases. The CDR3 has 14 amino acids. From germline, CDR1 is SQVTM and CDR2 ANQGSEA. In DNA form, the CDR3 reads TGCAGCGTTGTAGTGAGGGGAGGCACCGGGGAGCTGTTTTTT. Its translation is CSVVVRGGTGELFF.

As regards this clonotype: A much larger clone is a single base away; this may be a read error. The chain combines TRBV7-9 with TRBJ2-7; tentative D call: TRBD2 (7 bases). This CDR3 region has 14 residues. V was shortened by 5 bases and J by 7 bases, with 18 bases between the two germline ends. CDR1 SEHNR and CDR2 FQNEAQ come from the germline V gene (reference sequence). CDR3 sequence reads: CASSRQGRVNEQYF. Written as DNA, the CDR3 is TGTGCCAGCAGCCGGCAGGGGAGGGTAAATGAGCAGTACTTC. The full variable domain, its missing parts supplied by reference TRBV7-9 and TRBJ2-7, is DTGVSQNPRHKITKRGQNVTFRCDPISEHNRLYWYRQTLGQGPEFLTYFQNEAQLEKSRLLSDRFSAERPKGSFSTLEIQRTEQGDSAMYLCASSRQGRVNEQYFGPGTRLTVT.

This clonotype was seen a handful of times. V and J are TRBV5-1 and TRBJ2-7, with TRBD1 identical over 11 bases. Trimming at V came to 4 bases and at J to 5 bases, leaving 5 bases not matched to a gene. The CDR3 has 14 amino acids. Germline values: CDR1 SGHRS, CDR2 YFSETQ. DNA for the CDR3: TGCGCCAGCAGCCTTCGGGGACAGGGGGACGAGCAGTACTTC. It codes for CASSLRGQGDEQYF.

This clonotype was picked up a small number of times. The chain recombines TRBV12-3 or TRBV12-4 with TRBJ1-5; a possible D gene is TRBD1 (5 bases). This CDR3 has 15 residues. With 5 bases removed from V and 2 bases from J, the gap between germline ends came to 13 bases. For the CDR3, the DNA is TGTGCCAGCAGTAAGTGGGGGGTCCGCAATCAGCCCCAGCATTTT. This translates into CASSKWGVRNQPQHF.

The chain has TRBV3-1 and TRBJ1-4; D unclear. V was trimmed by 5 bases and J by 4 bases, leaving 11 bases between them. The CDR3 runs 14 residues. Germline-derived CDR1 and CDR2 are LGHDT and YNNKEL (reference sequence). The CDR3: CASSGRRINEKLFF. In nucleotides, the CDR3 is TGTGCCAGCAGCGGGCGGCGGATTAATGAAAAACTGTTTTTT. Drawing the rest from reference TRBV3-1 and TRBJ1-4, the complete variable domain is DTAVSQTPKYLVTQMGNDKSIKCEQNLGHDTMYWYKQDSKKFLKIMFSYNNKELIINETVPNRFSPKSPDKAHLNLHINSLELGDSAVYFCASSGRRINEKLFFGSGTQLSVL.

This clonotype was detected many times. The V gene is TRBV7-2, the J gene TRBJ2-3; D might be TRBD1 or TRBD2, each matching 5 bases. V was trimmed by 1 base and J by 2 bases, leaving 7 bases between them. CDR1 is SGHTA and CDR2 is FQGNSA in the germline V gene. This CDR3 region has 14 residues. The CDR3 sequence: CASSLGGDTDTQYF. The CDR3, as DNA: TGTGCCAGCAGCTTAGGAGGGGACACAGATACGCAGTATTTT.

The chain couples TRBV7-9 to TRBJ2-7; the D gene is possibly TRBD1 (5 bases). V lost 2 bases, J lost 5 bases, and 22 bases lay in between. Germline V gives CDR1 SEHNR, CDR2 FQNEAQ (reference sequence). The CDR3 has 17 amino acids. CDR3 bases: TGTGCCAGCAGCTTATGGCCCGTTGACAGAATGGACCACGAGCAGTACTTC. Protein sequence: CASSLWPVDRMDHEQYF.

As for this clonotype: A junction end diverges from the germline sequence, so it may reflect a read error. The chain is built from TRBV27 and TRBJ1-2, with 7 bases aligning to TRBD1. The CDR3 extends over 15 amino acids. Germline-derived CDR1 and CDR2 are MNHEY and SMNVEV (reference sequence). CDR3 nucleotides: TGTACCAGCAGTTTAAAGAACACAGGGGCCTATGGCTACACCTTC. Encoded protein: CTSSLKNTGAYGYTF.

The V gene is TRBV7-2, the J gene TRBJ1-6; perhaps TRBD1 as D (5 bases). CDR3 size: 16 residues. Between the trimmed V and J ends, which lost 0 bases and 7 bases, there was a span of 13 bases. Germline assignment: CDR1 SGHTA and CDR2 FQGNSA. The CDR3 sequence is CASSLAGVNFNSPLHF. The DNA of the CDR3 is TGTGCCAGCAGCTTAGCGGGGGTCAATTTCAATTCACCCCTCCACTTT.

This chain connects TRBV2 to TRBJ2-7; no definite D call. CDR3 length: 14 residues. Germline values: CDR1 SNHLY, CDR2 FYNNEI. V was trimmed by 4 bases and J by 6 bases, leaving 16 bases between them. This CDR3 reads CASSGVARVGEQYF. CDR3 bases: TGTGCCAGCAGTGGGGTTGCTCGGGTGGGCGAGCAGTACTTC.